This T cell receptor (beta chain) was observed in a study of cytomegalovirus exposure and HLA in healthy donors. Comments on this clone: Its antigen is not identified.

PCR employed 60 Vbeta and 13 Jbeta primers. Study processing details: It was a later analysis that counted 75 million to 90 million unique TCR beta chains, of which some 9.9 million were shared. This table comes from immunoSEQ multiplex PCR, and its TCRdb copy is limited to in-frame clones, with some not included. For V, J and clone size, that table is used; D and trimming come from the DNA. This table has over 150,000 clones, roughly 76% appearing once. The germline CDR1 and CDR2 sequences are SGHRS and YFSETQ. This CDR3 region has 14 residues. Deletions cut 1 base from V and 1 base from J, with 8 bases between. Study-level points and caveats: There were a few CMV-associated chains whose specificity for CMV antigens was confirmed in vitro.

Unrecorded for this donor was the CMV serostatus. The sequence was obtained from a human donor in good health. Sequencing was done on a sample of PBMCs. V usage is TRBV5-1 and J usage is TRBJ1-1; D gene unclear. The CDR3 nucleotides read TGCGCCAGCAGCTTGTGGGCGGGGAACACTGAAGCTTTCTTT. This gives the protein CASSLWAGNTEAFF.